A selection of T cell receptor beta chains follows, all from one sample in a study of T cell responses to AZD1222 COVID-19 vaccine. TCRdb's copy holds only in-frame clones and misses some; the assay was immunoSEQ multiplex PCR. The repertoire holds about 140,000 clones, with 70% to 90% as singletons. The sample here was peripheral blood, taken on day 0 of AZD1222 vaccination. The source is an adult in good health. Each CDR3 is given with its conserved first and last residue. D genes are given only for firm matches. Rows may omit the clone size; those that give it use once, few, many or a size class.

size,V,J,D,CDR3,DNA
.,TRBV6-4,TRBJ2-1,.,CASSDSLERGEQFF,TGTGCCAGCAGTGACTCACTAGAGAGGGGTGAGCAGTTCTTC
.,TRBV20-1,TRBJ2-3,.,CSASDLVGTDTQYF,TGCAGTGCTAGTGACTTAGTGGGGACAGATACGCAGTATTTT
.,TRBV10-1,TRBJ2-1,.,CASSDSWAVFF,TGCGCCAGCAGTGACTCGTGGGCTGTTTTCTTC
.,TRBV2,TRBJ1-2,TRBD1,CASRGQPANYGYTF,TGTGCCAGCAGGGGACAGCCCGCTAACTATGGCTACACCTTC
.,TRBV19,TRBJ2-2,.,CASSTITGELFF,TGTGCCAGTAGTACCATCACCGGGGAGCTGTTTTTT
.,TRBV9,TRBJ1-4,.,CASSVRGERAGSEKLFF,TGTGCCAGCAGCGTCCGTGGGGAAAGGGCGGGGTCTGAAAAACTGTTTTTT
.,TRBV28,TRBJ1-5,.,CASRASNQPQHF,TGTGCCAGCCGGGCCAGCAATCAGCCCCAGCATTTT
.,TRBV30,TRBJ1-1,.,CACGIQMNTEAFF,TGTGCCTGCGGGATTCAAATGAACACTGAAGCTTTCTTT
.,TRBV4-1,TRBJ1-5,.,CASSQNPGHLNQPQHF,TGCGCCAGCAGCCAAAATCCGGGACATCTCAATCAGCCCCAGCATTTT
.,TRBV7-2,TRBJ1-1,.,CASTLSGVTEAFF,TGTGCCAGCACCTTGTCAGGGGTGACTGAAGCTTTCTTT
.,TRBV6-4,TRBJ2-1,TRBD2,CASSGLAGGSYNEQFF,TGTGCCAGCTCAGGACTAGCGGGAGGGTCTTACAATGAGCAGTTCTTC
.,TRBV5-4,TRBJ2-1,.,CASLRRDDNEQFF,TGTGCCAGCCTTCGCAGGGACGACAATGAGCAGTTCTTC
.,TRBV24-1,TRBJ2-2,.,CATSSGRGETGELFF,TGTGCCACCAGTAGCGGCAGGGGTGAGACCGGGGAGCTGTTTTTT
.,TRBV30,TRBJ1-6,.,CAWSVLLQGNSPLHF,TGTGCCTGGAGTGTACTTCTACAGGGAAATTCACCCCTCCACTTT
.,TRBV3-1/TRBV3-2,TRBJ2-5,TRBD2,CASSQGASGGATQYF,TGTGCCAGCAGCCAAGGGGCTAGCGGGGGGGCGACCCAGTACTTC
.,TRBV5-1,TRBJ2-1,TRBD1,CASSWGQGSNEQFF,TGCGCCAGCAGCTGGGGACAGGGCTCCAATGAGCAGTTCTTC
few,TRBV27,TRBJ1-5,TRBD1,CASRRGTGESQPQHF,TGTGCCAGCAGAAGGGGGACAGGGGAGTCCCAGCCCCAGCATTTT
.,TRBV4-1,TRBJ1-1,.,CASSQERGSRGRFAEAFF,TGCGCCAGCAGCCAAGAAAGGGGCAGCCGGGGGCGGTTCGCTGAAGCTTTCTTT
.,TRBV3-1/TRBV3-2,TRBJ2-3,TRBD2,CASSHRLAGGPTDTQYF,TGTGCCAGCAGCCATCGCCTAGCGGGGGGACCAACAGATACGCAGTATTTT
.,TRBV6-5,TRBJ1-5,.,CASSYSEQPQHF,TGTGCCAGCAGTTACTCTGAACAGCCCCAGCATTTT
.,TRBV18,TRBJ2-5,TRBD2,CASSPVTGTRQETQYF,TGTGCCAGCTCACCAGTCACGGGGACTAGGCAAGAGACCCAGTACTTC
.,TRBV6-5,TRBJ2-3,TRBD2,CASRRIAGAADTQYF,TGTGCCAGCAGGAGGATAGCGGGAGCAGCAGATACGCAGTATTTT
.,TRBV27,TRBJ1-6,.,CASSIQHSSYNSPLHF,TGTGCCAGCAGTATTCAACATAGCTCCTATAATTCACCCCTCCACTTT
.,TRBV3-1/TRBV3-2,TRBJ1-6,.,CASSQVFGGSPLHF,TGTGCCAGCAGCCAAGTTTTTGGGGGTTCACCCCTCCACTTT
.,TRBV9,TRBJ2-1,TRBD2,CASSASGGPYNEQFF,TGTGCCAGCAGCGCTAGCGGGGGGCCTTACAATGAGCAGTTCTTC
.,TRBV28,TRBJ2-2,.,CASSLSRLENTGELFF,TGTGCCAGCAGTCTCTCTAGACTAGAGAACACCGGGGAGCTGTTTTTT
.,TRBV7-8,TRBJ1-2,.,CASSLAKQTRGYTF,TGTGCCAGCAGCTTAGCGAAGCAAACGCGTGGCTACACCTTC
.,TRBV3-1/TRBV3-2,TRBJ2-7,TRBD2,CASSLGLAGGLEQYF,TGTGCCAGCAGCCTCGGACTAGCGGGAGGGCTCGAGCAGTACTTC
.,TRBV28,TRBJ1-2,.,CASSLGTGLSTF,TGTGCCAGCAGTTTAGGCACGGGTTTGAGCACCTTC
.,TRBV15,TRBJ2-3,TRBD1,CATSTGQVSTDTQYF,TGTGCCACCAGCACCGGACAGGTCAGCACAGATACGCAGTATTTT
.,TRBV2,TRBJ1-4,TRBD1,CASHRGPANEKLFF,TGTGCCAGCCACAGGGGTCCGGCTAATGAAAAACTGTTTTTT
.,TRBV21-1,TRBJ2-5,.,CASSIPDRSNKETQYF,TGTGCCAGCAGCATCCCGGACAGGTCGAATAAGGAGACCCAGTACTTC
.,TRBV5-1,TRBJ2-7,.,CASTRDEVRPYEQYF,TGCGCCAGCACCAGGGACGAGGTCAGGCCCTACGAGCAGTACTTC
.,TRBV4-1,TRBJ2-3,.,CASSQEYSTDTQYF,TGCGCCAGCAGCCAAGAGTATAGCACAGATACGCAGTATTTT
few,TRBV30,TRBJ2-4,.,CAWSVGGAKNIQYF,TGTGCCTGGAGTGTGGGGGGCGCCAAAAACATTCAGTACTTC
.,TRBV29-1,TRBJ2-1,TRBD2,CSVQMGGGALFF,TGCAGCGTTCAAATGGGCGGGGGGGCTCTGTTCTTC
.,TRBV23-1,TRBJ2-5,TRBD2,CARLVERGLQETQYF,TGCGCCAGATTGGTGGAGCGGGGGTTACAAGAGACCCAGTACTTC
.,TRBV27,TRBJ1-6,TRBD1,CASSSQGAIGNSPLHF,TGTGCCAGCAGTTCACAGGGGGCCATAGGTAATTCACCCCTCCACTTT
.,TRBV27,TRBJ1-6,TRBD1,CASSSDRDRGQNSPLHF,TGTGCCAGCAGTTCCGACCGGGACAGGGGGCAAAATTCACCCCTCCACTTT
.,TRBV5-1,TRBJ2-3,TRBD2,CASSLVASGLTDTQYF,TGCGCCAGCAGCTTGGTAGCTAGCGGGTTAACAGATACGCAGTATTTT
.,TRBV3-1/TRBV3-2,TRBJ2-5,TRBD1,CASSWDRWGETQYF,TGTGCCAGCAGCTGGGACAGATGGGGGGAGACCCAGTACTTC
.,TRBV5-8,TRBJ2-7,.,CASSLESPSPQLKQYF,TGTGCCAGCAGCTTGGAATCGCCTAGCCCGCAGTTAAAGCAGTACTTC
.,TRBV7-7,TRBJ2-1,.,CASSLAGQYNEQFF,TGTGCTAGCAGCTTAGCGGGACAGTACAATGAGCAGTTCTTC
.,TRBV6-1,TRBJ2-5,TRBD1,CASSDNDRDETQYF,TGTGCCAGCAGTGATAACGACAGGGACGAGACCCAGTACTTC
few,TRBV6-6,TRBJ2-7,TRBD1,CASRDRGYEQYF,TGTGCCAGCAGGGACAGGGGGTACGAGCAGTACTTC
.,TRBV5-5,TRBJ2-7,.,CASSPNRGGPRYEQYF,TGTGCCAGCAGCCCGAACCGGGGCGGGCCTCGTTACGAGCAGTACTTC
.,TRBV19,TRBJ2-3,.,CASSIRTASDTQYF,TGTGCCAGTAGTATCCGGACAGCTTCAGATACGCAGTATTTT
.,TRBV11-2,TRBJ2-5,.,CASSSRRMQETQYF,TGTGCCAGCAGCTCGCGACGGATGCAAGAGACCCAGTACTTC
.,TRBV6-6,TRBJ1-5,TRBD1,CASSPRTGGIRNQPQHF,TGTGCCAGCAGTCCCCGGACAGGGGGCATAAGGAATCAGCCCCAGCATTTT
.,TRBV4-1,TRBJ1-5,.,CASSLGRPGGNQPQHF,TGCGCCAGCAGCCTTGGGCGGCCAGGAGGTAATCAGCCCCAGCATTTT
.,TRBV7-2,TRBJ2-5,TRBD2,CASSLGLAGVETQYF,TGTGCCAGCAGCTTAGGGCTAGCGGGAGTCGAGACCCAGTACTTC